This entry is about one T cell receptor beta chain. This CDR3 spans 14 amino acids. Trimming shortened V by 6 bases and J by 7 bases, and 16 bases separated the two germline ends. Alongside a J-beta primer mix, a sample-barcoded 5' primer served in a second PCR lasting roughly 6 to 11 cycles. TCRdb analysed the 5' RACE reads with MiXCR anew, one entry per CDR3 protein. This sample has about 1.5 million distinct CDR3 sequences, with 40% to 45% found just once. Isolation per sample recovered at least 7 million PBMCs. Extracted total RNA amounted to at least 5.5 micrograms for each sample. These data are taken from a study of blood T cells in healthy people across ages.

The receptor was isolated from a woman aged 18 to 35 in good health. Sequenced input: blood. This chain connects TRBV12-3 or TRBV12-4 to TRBJ1-5; a weak D match, TRBD1 (5 bases). Here the CDR3 DNA reads TGTGCCAGCAGACGATGGGGCAGTTCCCAGCCCCAGCATTTT. This codes for CASRRWGSSQPQHF.